The clone carrying this TCR beta chain was found a few times. Its antigen is currently unknown. Documented time point: pre-sensitization, week 0. Treatment: therapeutic diphenylcyclopropenone sensitization with weekly scalp DPC. These data are taken from a study of human T cells and chemical hapten exposure. Study overall: Read at 6 days, the patch tests placed 0.01% DPC on the upper back. General study points: Donor immune responses may differ from healthy people's, since all donors had alopecia.

In the authors' workflow: Samples contained a median of about 96,000 TCRs, with a range of 23,224 to 690,600. TCRdb itself ran the RACE reads through MiXCR, one entry per CDR3 protein. Here the V and J calls rest on TCRdb's processing, not on the authors' analysis. The table has a few hundred thousand distinct CDR3 sequences, roughly 6% seen once. The material sequenced was whole blood, taken in connection with sensitization to the hapten diphenylcyclopropenone (DPC). The sequence derives from a woman younger than 30 with alopecia areata. Some clones in this sample may be carry-over from other donors' samples.

CDR3 in amino acids: CASSQALHPSYGYTF. The CDR3 nucleotides are TGCGCCAGCAGCCAAGCCCTCCATCCTAGCTATGGCTACACCTTC. The rearrangement uses TRBV4-3 and TRBJ1-2; D unresolved. This CDR3 spans 15 amino acids. V lost 1 base and J lost 4, with 13 bases in between. Germline CDR1 is LGHNA and CDR2 is YSLEER.